The rows below give T cell receptor beta chains drawn from one sample of a study of T-cell reconstitution after alpha-beta-depleted transplantation in children. TCRdb used MiXCR to reprocess the PCR reads, holding one entry per CDR3 protein. The data contain about 900,000 distinct CDR3 sequences, roughly 29% of them seen just once; the ten biggest clones take up approximately 30%. The sequences come from PBMCs, mostly from graft donor cells, collected 360 days after TCRalphabeta/CD19-depleted stem cell transplant. The source is a boy younger than two who had a stem cell transplant for SCID, so the T cells may come from the graft donor. Both conserved end residues are part of each CDR3. D genes are given only for firm matches. Clone sizes are given selectively: once, few, many, or a class where the clone is expanded.

CDR3 length	V gene	D gene	clone size	J gene	CDR3 protein	CDR3 DNA
13	TRBV20-1	.	few	TRBJ2-2	CSAPDGITGELFF	TGCAGTGCACCGGACGGAATCACCGGGGAGCTGTTTTTT
15	TRBV5-1	.	.	TRBJ1-1	CASSLGDTMNTEAFF	TGCGCCAGCAGCTTGGGGGACACCATGAACACTGAAGCTTTCTTT
18	TRBV4-2	.	.	TRBJ2-5	CASSQDRLVGVIKETQYF	TGTGCCAGCAGCCAAGATAGGCTAGTTGGGGTTATAAAAGAGACCCAGTACTTC
13	TRBV2	.	.	TRBJ2-7	CASSDNRAYEQYF	TGTGCCAGCAGTGATAACAGGGCGTACGAGCAGTACTTC
14	TRBV4-1	.	.	TRBJ2-7	CASSHATGSYEQYF	TGCGCCAGCAGCCACGCCACCGGCTCCTACGAGCAGTACTTC
13	TRBV20-1	.	.	TRBJ2-7	CSANGQGDYEQYF	TGCAGTGCTAACGGCCAAGGGGACTACGAGCAGTACTTC
16	TRBV5-5	TRBD2	.	TRBJ2-1	CASSLPGTSRLDEQFF	TGTGCCAGCAGCCTACCCGGGACTAGTCGTTTGGATGAGCAGTTCTTC
15	TRBV28	TRBD2	.	TRBJ2-1	CASRASGGPYNEQFF	TGTGCCAGCAGGGCTAGCGGGGGGCCCTACAATGAGCAGTTCTTC
16	TRBV7-3	TRBD1	.	TRBJ2-7	CASSLNGGQNSYEQYF	TGTGCCAGCAGCTTAAATGGGGGACAGAACTCCTACGAGCAGTACTTC
13	TRBV12-3/TRBV12-4	.	.	TRBJ2-3	CASSLLLAVGQYF	TGTGCCAGCAGTTTACTCCTTGCCGTGGGGCAGTATTTT
16	TRBV7-9	.	.	TRBJ2-5	CASSADRFWESKTQYF	TGTGCCAGCAGCGCAGACAGGTTTTGGGAGTCGAAGACCCAGTACTTC
14	TRBV10-3	.	few	TRBJ2-6	CAIKGGSGANVLTF	TGTGCCATCAAAGGTGGTTCTGGGGCCAACGTCCTGACTTTC
13	TRBV29-1	.	.	TRBJ2-1	CSVHNDPYNEQFF	TGCAGCGTTCATAATGACCCCTACAATGAGCAGTTCTTC
13	TRBV29-1	.	few	TRBJ2-2	CSVGQGKTGELFF	TGCAGCGTTGGTCAGGGGAAGACCGGGGAGCTGTTTTTT
15	TRBV29-1	.	few	TRBJ2-5	CSVEGQGKEGETQYF	TGCAGCGTTGAAGGGCAGGGCAAAGAAGGAGAGACCCAGTACTTC
13	TRBV12-3/TRBV12-4	.	many	TRBJ1-1	CASSFGRGGEAFF	TGTGCCAGCAGTTTTGGTAGGGGGGGTGAAGCTTTCTTT
16	TRBV12-3/TRBV12-4	TRBD1	once	TRBJ2-5	CASSRGQGVRRETQYF	TGTGCCAGCAGTCGGGGACAGGGGGTGAGGAGAGAGACCCAGTACTTC
14	TRBV20-1	.	.	TRBJ1-1	CSARLPQRNTEAFF	TGCAGTGCTAGGCTTCCCCAGCGGAACACTGAAGCTTTCTTT
13	TRBV20-1	.	once	TRBJ1-5	CSAKPGRDQPQHF	TGCAGTGCCAAACCCGGGAGGGATCAGCCCCAGCATTTT
15	TRBV7-9	TRBD1	few	TRBJ2-7	CASSLGQGVFYEQYF	TGTGCCAGCAGCTTAGGGCAGGGGGTTTTCTACGAGCAGTACTTC
14	TRBV5-1	.	many	TRBJ2-3	CASSLEGGTDTQYF	TGCGCCAGCAGCTTGGAGGGGGGAACAGATACGCAGTATTTT
16	TRBV4-1	TRBD2	few	TRBJ2-1	CASSQIAGGLRNEQFF	TGCGCCAGCAGCCAAATAGCGGGGGGCCTGAGGAATGAGCAGTTCTTC
16	TRBV7-6	TRBD2	once	TRBJ2-3	CASSFYASGGLDTQYF	TGTGCCAGCAGCTTTTATGCTAGCGGGGGCTTAGATACGCAGTATTTT
16	TRBV5-4	TRBD1	.	TRBJ1-5	CASSLGGQPSNQPQHF	TGTGCCAGCAGCTTGGGGGGACAGCCAAGCAATCAGCCCCAGCATTTT
19	TRBV2	.	many	TRBJ2-6	CASSERGGEIYSGANVLTF	TGTGCCAGCAGTGAACGGGGCGGGGAGATTTACTCTGGGGCCAACGTCCTGACTTTC
16	TRBV12-3/TRBV12-4	TRBD1	many	TRBJ2-2	CASSLKAGQGIGELFF	TGTGCCAGCAGTTTGAAGGCGGGACAGGGGATCGGGGAGCTGTTTTTT
15	TRBV7-9	TRBD1	few	TRBJ2-1	CASSPGQGWYNEQFF	TGTGCCAGCAGCCCAGGACAGGGTTGGTACAATGAGCAGTTCTTC
14	TRBV20-1	.	.	TRBJ2-1	CSASGHFIFNEQFF	TGCAGTGCTAGTGGACACTTCATCTTCAATGAGCAGTTCTTC
14	TRBV3-1	.	few	TRBJ1-4	CASSQESRDEKLFF	TGTGCCAGCAGCCAAGAGTCCAGGGATGAAAAACTGTTTTTT
18	TRBV19	.	.	TRBJ1-3	CASSIVHRDYSSGNTIYF	TGTGCCAGTAGTATAGTTCACCGGGACTACAGCTCTGGAAACACCATATATTTT
15	TRBV20-1	.	few	TRBJ2-3	CSATSPGRLTDTQYF	TGCAGTGCTACCTCCCCGGGGCGCCTCACAGATACGCAGTATTTT
14	TRBV12-3/TRBV12-4	.	.	TRBJ2-5	CASSPRSVGETQYF	TGTGCCAGCAGCCCCAGGAGCGTGGGGGAGACCCAGTACTTC
15	TRBV4-2	TRBD2	.	TRBJ2-1	CASISGTSEYNEQFF	TGTGCCAGCATTTCTGGGACTAGTGAGTACAATGAGCAGTTCTTC
16	TRBV20-1	.	.	TRBJ2-1	CSARGRGGMGYNEQFF	TGCAGTGCTAGAGGACGGGGTGGTATGGGGTACAATGAGCAGTTCTTC
14	TRBV12-3/TRBV12-4	.	.	TRBJ2-3	CASSYGTITDTQYF	TGTGCCAGCAGTTACGGGACAATCACAGATACGCAGTATTTT
13	TRBV10-3	.	few	TRBJ2-7	CAISGDRTYEQYF	TGTGCCATCAGCGGCGACAGGACCTACGAGCAGTACTTC
12	TRBV5-1	.	few	TRBJ2-3	CASGEGADTQYF	TGCGCCAGCGGAGAGGGGGCAGATACGCAGTATTTT
15	TRBV28	.	few	TRBJ2-3	CASSFYRRLTDTQYF	TGTGCCAGCAGTTTCTATAGGAGGTTAACAGATACGCAGTATTTT
14	TRBV10-3	TRBD1	few	TRBJ1-5	CAISEQGVNQPQHF	TGTGCCATCAGTGAACAGGGGGTCAATCAGCCCCAGCATTTT
12	TRBV28	.	.	TRBJ1-2	CASSYGDYGYTF	TGTGCCAGCAGTTACGGGGACTATGGCTACACCTTC
14	TRBV15	TRBD1	once	TRBJ2-3	CATSRGQFTDTQYF	TGTGCCACCAGCAGGGGACAGTTCACAGATACGCAGTATTTT
14	TRBV7-2	.	.	TRBJ2-5	CASSPRLVEETQYF	TGTGCCAGCAGCCCCCGACTAGTAGAAGAGACCCAGTACTTC
15	TRBV12-3/TRBV12-4	TRBD2	.	TRBJ2-1	CASERGAGWGNEQFF	TGTGCCAGCGAGCGTGGAGCGGGGTGGGGCAATGAGCAGTTCTTC
15	TRBV12-3/TRBV12-4	TRBD1	few	TRBJ2-1	CASSFWTGGFYEQFF	TGTGCCAGCAGTTTCTGGACAGGGGGATTCTATGAGCAGTTCTTC
15	TRBV10-3	.	.	TRBJ2-5	CAASKGSGPQETQYF	TGTGCCGCCTCCAAGGGGAGCGGACCACAAGAGACCCAGTACTTC
15	TRBV20-1	TRBD2	.	TRBJ2-5	CCARDGTSGRSRQYF	TGCTGTGCTAGAGATGGGACTAGCGGGAGGTCGCGCCAGTACTTC
16	TRBV4-2	.	.	TRBJ2-1	CASSQGVGGSYNEQFF	TGTGCCAGCAGCCAAGGGGTGGGGGGCTCCTACAATGAGCAGTTCTTC
15	TRBV20-1	.	.	TRBJ2-5	CSAREASRRGETQYF	TGCAGTGCTAGAGAAGCCTCACGCAGGGGAGAGACCCAGTACTTC
16	TRBV5-6	TRBD1	.	TRBJ2-2	CASSQDRGVVTGELFF	TGTGCCAGCAGCCAAGACAGGGGGGTAGTCACCGGGGAGCTGTTTTTT
15	TRBV12-3/TRBV12-4	.	many	TRBJ2-2	CASSLGPKGRGELFF	TGTGCCAGCAGTTTAGGTCCGAAGGGGCGCGGGGAGCTGTTTTTT
15	TRBV2	TRBD2	.	TRBJ2-1	CASGLAGVVNNEQFF	TGTGCCAGCGGACTAGCGGGGGTAGTAAACAATGAGCAGTTCTTC
14	TRBV20-1	TRBD2	.	TRBJ2-1	CSAETSGAYNEQFF	TGCAGTGCCGAGACTAGCGGGGCTTACAATGAGCAGTTCTTC
14	TRBV25-1	.	.	TRBJ1-5	CASSDPLSNQPQHF	TGTGCCAGCAGTGACCCCCTAAGCAATCAGCCCCAGCATTTT
15	TRBV27	.	many	TRBJ1-1	CASSNRGPSNTEAFF	TGTGCCAGCAGCAATCGTGGGCCTTCGAACACTGAAGCTTTCTTT
14	TRBV7-2	.	few	TRBJ2-7	CASSLARDFYEQYF	TGTGCCAGCAGCTTAGCGAGGGATTTCTACGAGCAGTACTTC
13	TRBV7-2	.	few	TRBJ1-2	CASSFPSVYGYTF	TGTGCCAGCAGCTTCCCCTCAGTTTATGGCTACACCTTC
15	TRBV5-4	.	.	TRBJ2-2	CASSYTGANTGELFF	TGTGCCAGCAGCTATACAGGAGCGAACACCGGGGAGCTGTTTTTT
16	TRBV28	.	.	TRBJ2-5	CASSLILTRAGETQYF	TGTGCCAGCAGTTTAATCCTGACTCGGGCGGGAGAGACCCAGTACTTC
14	TRBV20-1	.	.	TRBJ2-1	CSAREGPSRREQFF	TGCAGTGCTAGAGAGGGACCGAGTCGGCGTGAGCAGTTCTTC